This is a list of T cell receptor beta chains from one sample in a study of blood T cell repertoires in COVID-19. TCRdb keeps only in-frame clones here, not all; method: immunoSEQ multiplex PCR. The data show roughly 110,000 clones, about four fifths seen once. Sequenced input: peripheral blood. The receptors shown here come from a human donor in a cohort sampled during active COVID-19. Both conserved end residues are part of each CDR3. The D gene is left open where the match is weak. Some rows mark clone size as missing; the rest say once, few, many or name a class of expanded clone.

TRBJ2-7 . TRBV27 TRBD1 CASRGTGRGDEQYF TGTGCCAGCAGGGGGACAGGGCGGGGAGACGAGCAGTACTTC
TRBJ1-2 few TRBV3-1/TRBV3-2 . CASSQGHGYTF TGTGCCAGCAGCCAAGGGCATGGCTACACCTTC
TRBJ1-1 . TRBV30 . CAWTDGRGGAAFF TGTGCCTGGACAGACGGGCGGGGAGGGGCAGCTTTCTTT
TRBJ1-4 . TRBV4-1 . CASSLGQLNEKLFF TGCGCCAGCAGCTTGGGACAACTTAATGAAAAACTGTTTTTT
TRBJ1-1 . TRBV11-2 . CASSRKAGNTEAFF TGTGCCAGCAGCCGTAAGGCGGGAAACACTGAAGCTTTCTTT
TRBJ2-2 . TRBV7-6 TRBD2 CASSRSVPGGTNTGELFF TGTGCCAGCAGCCGAAGTGTTCCGGGGGGGACGAACACCGGGGAGCTGTTTTTT
TRBJ1-1 . TRBV5-8 . CASSLERGAGEAFF TGTGCCAGCAGCTTGGAAAGGGGCGCAGGTGAAGCTTTCTTT
TRBJ1-5 few TRBV28 . CASLGSRNQPQHF TGTGCCAGCCTGGGCAGCAGAAATCAGCCCCAGCATTTT
TRBJ1-2 . TRBV7-8 . CASSLEGRGDYGYTF TGTGCCAGCAGCTTAGAGGGCAGGGGTGACTATGGCTACACCTTC
TRBJ1-4 . TRBV6-2/TRBV6-3 TRBD1 CASSYGTGLANEKLFF TGTGCCAGCAGTTACGGGACAGGTTTGGCTAATGAAAAACTGTTTTTT
TRBJ2-1 few TRBV24-1 TRBD2 CATSEGGSSYNEQFF TGTGCCACCAGTGAGGGCGGGAGCTCCTACAATGAGCAGTTCTTC
TRBJ2-7 . TRBV5-1 TRBD2 CASSLAGRGSGDEQYF TGCGCCAGCAGCTTGGCCGGGCGTGGTAGCGGGGACGAGCAGTACTTC
TRBJ2-7 . TRBV11-2 . CASIRTVAGREQYF TGTGCCAGCATCCGGACGGTCGCAGGGCGGGAGCAGTACTTC
TRBJ1-2 few TRBV4-1 . CASSQDNDRANYGYTF TGCGCCAGCAGCCAAGATAACGACAGAGCTAACTATGGCTACACCTTC
TRBJ1-5 . TRBV21-1 . CASNPGGTGNQPQHF TGTGCCAGCAACCCAGGGGGGACTGGCAATCAGCCCCAGCATTTT
TRBJ2-7 few TRBV5-1 TRBD1 CASSLGDRERKEQYF TGCGCCAGCAGCTTGGGGGACAGGGAAAGGAAAGAGCAGTACTTC
TRBJ1-5 . TRBV5-5 TRBD1 CASSQRTGVVQPQHF TGTGCCAGCAGCCAAAGGACAGGGGTCGTTCAGCCCCAGCATTTT
TRBJ1-1 once TRBV12-3/TRBV12-4 . CASSLGRNTEAFF TGTGCCAGCAGCCTTGGGCGGAACACTGAAGCTTTCTTT
TRBJ1-2 few TRBV6-6 . CASRPTSSPYGYTF TGTGCCAGCAGGCCTACGTCAAGTCCCTATGGCTACACCTTC
TRBJ2-3 . TRBV6-6 TRBD2 CASKSSGSTDTQYF TGTGCCAGCAAATCTAGCGGGTCCACAGATACGCAGTATTTT
TRBJ2-7 . TRBV7-2 . CASSKGDRYEQYF TGTGCCAGCAGCAAAGGAGATCGCTACGAGCAGTACTTC
TRBJ1-1 . TRBV30 TRBD1 CAWSGRGRKTEAFF TGTGCCTGGAGTGGGAGGGGGCGGAAAACTGAAGCTTTCTTT
TRBJ1-5 . TRBV30 . CAWSVGGGGNQPQHF TGTGCCTGGAGTGTGGGGGGAGGAGGCAATCAGCCCCAGCATTTT
TRBJ2-7 . TRBV6-2/TRBV6-3 TRBD1 CASSAGQGRYLEQYF TGTGCCAGCAGTGCCGGACAGGGTCGGTACCTCGAGCAGTACTTC
TRBJ1-1 . TRBV30 . CAWQDSRNTEAFF TGTGCCTGGCAGGACAGTCGGAACACTGAAGCTTTCTTT
TRBJ2-1 few TRBV5-1 TRBD2 CASSLVGRGGYNEQFF TGCGCCAGCAGCTTGGTGGGGAGGGGAGGCTACAATGAGCAGTTCTTC
TRBJ1-1 few TRBV12-5 . CASGLGGNTEAFF TGTGCTAGTGGTTTGGGAGGGAACACTGAAGCTTTCTTT
TRBJ1-6 . TRBV5-5 . CASSWPGESPLHF TGTGCCAGCAGCTGGCCAGGGGAATCACCCCTCCACTTT
TRBJ1-2 once TRBV7-8 . CASSSRRGDNYGYTF TGTGCCAGCAGCTCCCGGCGGGGGGACAACTATGGCTACACCTTC
TRBJ2-3 . TRBV2 . CASSEHTVTDTQYF TGTGCCAGCAGTGAACATACGGTGACAGATACGCAGTATTTT
TRBJ2-3 few TRBV7-9 TRBD1 CASSGYGRGTDTQYF TGTGCCAGCAGCGGGTATGGCAGGGGGACAGATACGCAGTATTTT
TRBJ1-1 . TRBV24-1 TRBD1 CATRDRAGNTEAFF TGTGCCACCCGGGACAGGGCAGGGAACACTGAAGCTTTCTTT
TRBJ1-2 . TRBV30 . CAWSGDYTNYGYTF TGTGCCTGGAGCGGTGACTATACTAACTATGGCTACACCTTC
TRBJ1-5 . TRBV5-1 TRBD1 CASSFGTGINQPQHF TGCGCCAGCAGCTTCGGGACAGGGATCAATCAGCCCCAGCATTTT
TRBJ1-6 . TRBV19 TRBD1 CASSTGQSVLF TGTGCCAGTAGTACGGGACAGTCGGTACTCTTT
TRBJ2-1 . TRBV6-2/TRBV6-3 TRBD1 CASSTTGHEQFF TGTGCCAGCAGTACGACAGGGCATGAGCAGTTCTTC
TRBJ2-7 . TRBV2 . CATADNNNEQYF TGTGCCACCGCGGACAACAACAACGAGCAGTACTTC
TRBJ2-7 . TRBV6-5 . CASSYSRSSGEQYF TGTGCCAGCAGTTACTCCAGATCTAGTGGCGAGCAGTACTTC
TRBJ1-2 . TRBV7-2 TRBD1 CASSLDGQGRGYTF TGTGCCAGCAGCTTGGACGGACAGGGGAGGGGCTACACCTTC